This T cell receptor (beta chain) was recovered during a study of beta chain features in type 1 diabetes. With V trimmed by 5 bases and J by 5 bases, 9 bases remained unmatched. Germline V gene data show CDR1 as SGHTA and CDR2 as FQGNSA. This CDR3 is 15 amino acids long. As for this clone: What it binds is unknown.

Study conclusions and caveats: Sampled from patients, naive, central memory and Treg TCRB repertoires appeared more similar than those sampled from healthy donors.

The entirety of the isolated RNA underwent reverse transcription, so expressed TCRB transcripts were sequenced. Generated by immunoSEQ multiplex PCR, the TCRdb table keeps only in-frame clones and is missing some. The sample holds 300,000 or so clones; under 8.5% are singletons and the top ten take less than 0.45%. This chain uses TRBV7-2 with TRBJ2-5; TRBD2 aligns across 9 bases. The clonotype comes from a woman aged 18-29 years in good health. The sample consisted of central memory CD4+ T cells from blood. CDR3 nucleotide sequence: TGTGCCAGCAGCCCCCCGGCGGGAGGGGGGGAGACCCAGTACTTC. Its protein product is CASSPPAGGGETQYF. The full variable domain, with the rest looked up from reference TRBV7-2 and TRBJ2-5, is GAGVSQSPSNKVTEKGKDVELRCDPISGHTALYWYRQSLGQGLEFLIYFQGNSAPDKSGLPSDRFSAERTGGSVSTLTIQRTQQEDSAVYLCASSPPAGGGETQYFGPGTRLLVL.